The next 28 T cell receptor beta chains were all read from a single sample in a study of T cell repertoires in cytomegalovirus infection. No antigen has been assigned to these receptors. TCRdb redid the calling of the reads with MiXCR, one entry per CDR3 protein. The sample consists of around 570,000 distinct CDR3 sequences, roughly 43% of them appearing once. Sequenced here: cultured PBMCs, sampled from culture after CMV antigen stimulation. All receptors derive from a human donor in good health (CMV status not recorded). Some clones in this sample may be carry-over from other donors' samples.

J is TRBJ2-7 and V is TRBV7-6; D perhaps matches TRBD1 (6 bases). The CDR3 contains 18 residues. Germline V gene sequence: CDR1 SGHVS, CDR2 FNYEAQ. V was pared by 1 base and J by 5 bases, with 24 bases between. This CDR3 is CASSLGMTRQGPRNEQYF. In DNA form, the CDR3 reads TGTGCCAGCAGCTTAGGGATGACCCGGCAGGGGCCCAGAAACGAGCAGTACTTC.

This clonotype has a handful of counts. This sequence joins TRBV7-9 and TRBJ1-1; 8 bases are a match to TRBD1. The CDR3 contains 13 residues. Germline lookup yields CDR1 SEHNR and CDR2 FQNEAQ (reference sequence). The J segment lost 7 bases and the V segment lost 6 bases, leaving 7 bases of the junction unmatched. The CDR3 sequence: CASSIRGPDEAFF. CDR3 DNA sequence: TGTGCCAGCAGTATCAGGGGGCCGGATGAAGCTTTCTTT. Looking up the rest from reference TRBV7-9 and TRBJ1-1 gives the full variable domain: DTGVSQNPRHKITKRGQNVTFRCDPISEHNRLYWYRQTLGQGPEFLTYFQNEAQLEKSRLLSDRFSAERPKGSFSTLEIQRTEQGDSAMYLCASSIRGPDEAFFGQGTRLTVV.

The chain couples TRBV2 to TRBJ2-5; D might be TRBD1 or TRBD2, each matching 5 bases. Germline lookup yields CDR1 SNHLY and CDR2 FYNNEI. The germline V and J ends were trimmed by 10 bases and 4 bases, with 16 bases remaining between them. The CDR3 totals 13 residues. For the CDR3, the DNA is TGTGCCAAAACCTCCGGTGGGGGAGAGACCCAGTACTTC. Translated, it gives CAKTSGGGETQYF.

This clonotype showed up just a few times. The chain uses TRBV12-3 or TRBV12-4 and TRBJ1-1; D not certain. Trimming left V 3 bases short and J 2 bases short, with 4 bases between. The CDR3 length is 12 residues. CDR3 sequence: CASSLFNTEAFF. The CDR3, as DNA: TGTGCCAGCAGTTTGTTTAACACTGAAGCTTTCTTT.

This chain links TRBV7-9 with TRBJ1-4; no firm D call. CDR1 is SEHNR and CDR2 is FQNEAQ in the germline V gene (reference sequence). The germline V and J ends were trimmed by 5 bases and 14 bases, with 12 bases remaining between them. There are 11 residues in the CDR3. The DNA of the CDR3 is TGTGCCAGCAGCAAAGGGCGGGTCCTGTTTTTT. Translated: CASSKGRVLFF.

The genes are TRBV4-1 and TRBJ2-3, with D perhaps being TRBD1 or TRBD2 (5 bases each). Germline V gene lookup returns CDR1 MGHRA and CDR2 YSYEKL. CDR3 length equals 13 residues. Between the trimmed V and J ends, which lost 0 bases and 10 bases, there was a span of 11 bases. CDR3 amino acids: CASSQDGAGPQYF. The CDR3 DNA sequence: TGCGCCAGCAGCCAAGATGGGGCGGGCCCGCAGTATTTT.

This chain connects TRBV4-1 to TRBJ2-1; 8 bases fit TRBD1. Germline V gene data show CDR1 as MGHRA and CDR2 as YSYEKL. The CDR3 runs to 16 residues. The junction had 11 bases not matched to a gene; V was cut back by 0 bases and J by 10 bases. The CDR3 DNA sequence: TGCGCCAGCAGCCAAGACTTTAGCCAGGGGGCTAGGGAGCAGTTCTTC. Amino acid sequence: CASSQDFSQGAREQFF.

Only a few counts were recorded for this clonotype. The gene calls are TRBV7-8 and TRBJ2-5, with a possible D match to TRBD2 (5 bases). The germline V and J ends were trimmed by 5 bases and 9 bases, with 22 bases remaining between them. Germline V gene data show CDR1 as SGHVS and CDR2 as FQNEAQ. The CDR3 covers 15 residues. The CDR3 DNA sequence: TGTGCCAGCAGCCACTCCGCGGGCTTAAGAGTGGCCCAGTACTTC. Amino acid sequence: CASSHSAGLRVAQYF.

V gene TRBV12-3 or TRBV12-4 combines with J gene TRBJ1-4; the match to TRBD1 covers 10 bases. The CDR3 consists of 15 residues. Trimming took 6 bases from V and 3 from J; bases not matched to a gene: 4. CDR3 in amino acids: CASRGTGEPNEKLFF. As DNA, the CDR3 is TGTGCCAGCAGAGGGACAGGGGAACCTAATGAAAAACTGTTTTTT.

The CDR3 sequence: CSARDGRGPEAFF. As DNA, the CDR3 is TGCAGTGCTAGAGACGGCAGGGGGCCTGAAGCTTTCTTT. This chain uses TRBV20-1 with TRBJ1-1; 8 bases agree with TRBD1. The CDR3 has 13 amino acids. The junction had 3 bases not matched to a gene; V was cut back by 0 bases and J by 6 bases. Germline CDR1 reads DFQATT; CDR2 reads SNEGSKA (reference sequence).

This chain links TRBV29-1 with TRBJ2-7; D is perhaps TRBD1 or TRBD2 (6 bases each). Trimming left V 0 bases short and J 4 bases short, with 16 bases between. This CDR3 has 15 residues. The germline gives CDR1 SQVTM, CDR2 ANQGSEA. The CDR3 loop is CSVEDLKGGSYEQYF. CDR3 DNA: TGCAGCGTTGAAGATCTAAAAGGGGGGTCGTACGAGCAGTACTTC.

The V gene is TRBV5-4, the J gene TRBJ2-2; D call uncertain. Deletions cut 7 bases from V and 1 base from J, with 8 bases between. Germline V lookup: CDR1 SGHNT, CDR2 YYREEE (reference sequence). The CDR3 loop spans 13 amino acids. CDR3 DNA sequence: TGTGCCAGCCGCCAGCGGAACACCGGGGAGCTGTTTTTT. Translation: CASRQRNTGELFF.

The CDR3 here is CATRGSTSGETQYF. The CDR3 nucleotides are TGTGCCACCCGCGGCTCAACCAGTGGAGAGACCCAGTACTTC. This chain connects TRBV10-3 to TRBJ2-5; no firm D call. The germline V gene has CDR1 ENHRY and CDR2 SYGVKD. CDR3 length equals 14 residues. Trimming stripped 10 bases from V and 4 bases from J, with 19 bases between.

This clonotype came up a few times. The chain combines TRBV7-2 with TRBJ2-3; D possibly corresponds to TRBD2 (5 bases). The CDR3 loop spans 12 amino acids. Germline loops: CDR1 SGHTA, CDR2 FQGNSA. Trimming shortened V by 6 bases and J by 6 bases, and 10 bases separated the two germline ends. CDR3 residues: CASRESGDTQYF. The CDR3 bases are TGTGCCAGCAGGGAGTCGGGGGATACGCAGTATTTT.

This clonotype showed up just a few times. This chain links TRBV7-2 with TRBJ2-7; 8 nucleotides match TRBD2. Germline CDR1 and CDR2: SGHTA and FQGNSA. The junction had 12 bases not matched to a gene; V was cut back by 5 bases and J by 6 bases. The CDR3 has 15 amino acids. CDR3 loop: CASSRLAREMGEQYF. CDR3 nucleotides: TGTGCCAGCAGCCGACTAGCGCGGGAGATGGGCGAGCAGTACTTC. The full variable domain, rest sourced from reference TRBV7-2 and TRBJ2-7, is GAGVSQSPSNKVTEKGKDVELRCDPISGHTALYWYRQSLGQGLEFLIYFQGNSAPDKSGLPSDRFSAERTGGSVSTLTIQRTQQEDSAVYLCASSRLAREMGEQYFGPGTRLTVT.

This clonotype came up a few times. The J gene is TRBJ2-5, the V gene TRBV4-1; D unresolved. The CDR3 is made up of 15 amino acids. The germline V gene encodes CDR1 MGHRA and CDR2 YSYEKL. V lost 0 bases, J lost 5 bases, and 13 bases lay in between. This chain's CDR3 is CASSQENYPGETQYF. The CDR3 nucleotides read TGCGCCAGCAGCCAAGAGAACTACCCCGGGGAGACCCAGTACTTC.

This clonotype was detected a few times. The CDR3 sequence: CASRSRSAGQLPGGYTF. Written as DNA, the CDR3 is TGTGCCAGCAGGTCGAGGTCTGCGGGACAGCTCCCTGGTGGCTACACCTTC. The V call is TRBV7-9, the J call TRBJ1-2; TRBD1 agrees at 7 bases. CDR1 and CDR2 from the germline V gene are SEHNR and FQNEAQ (reference sequence). The CDR3 is 17 residues long. The J segment lost 7 bases and the V segment lost 6 bases, leaving 20 bases of the junction unmatched.

As for this clonotype: At one end the junction does not follow the germline gene, possibly because of a read error. This chain joins TRBV11-1 and TRBJ2-1; perhaps TRBD2 as D (8 bases). The CDR3 covers 16 residues. Germline V gene sequence: CDR1 SGHAT, CDR2 FQDESV (reference sequence). The DNA for the CDR3 is TGTGCCAGCTCCCCCGGGACAGCGGGGGTCATGGGAGCACCCCTCTTC. Amino acid sequence: CASSPGTAGVMGAPLF. Full variable domain (missing parts from reference TRBV11-1 and TRBJ2-1): EAEVAQSPRYKITEKSQAVAFWCDPISGHATLYWYRQILGQGPELLVQFQDESVVDDSQLPKDRFSAERLKGVDSTLKIQPAELGDSAMYLCASSPGTAGVMGAPLFGPGTRLTVL.

The chain carries TRBV11-1 and TRBJ2-7, with D possibly matching TRBD1 (5 bases). This CDR3 is built from 14 residues. Germline assignment: CDR1 SGHAT and CDR2 FQDESV (reference sequence). Trimming removed 3 bases at V and 5 bases at J, with 14 bases between. The DNA for the CDR3 is TGTGCCAGCAGCTTGACAGCCCTCAGAGACGAGCAGTACTTC. Its translation: CASSLTALRDEQYF.

This clonotype turned up a few times. V gene TRBV12-3 or TRBV12-4 combines with J gene TRBJ2-7, with D tentatively TRBD1 (5 bases). This CDR3 spans 13 amino acids. Trimming cost V 4 bases and J 3 bases, with 10 bases left between them. In nucleotides, the CDR3 is TGTGCCAGCAGTTGGGGCAGCAACTACGAGCAGTACTTC. Translated: CASSWGSNYEQYF.

The chain links TRBV6-1 to TRBJ1-2; a weak D match, TRBD1 (5 bases). The ends were cut back, 8 bases at V and 0 bases at J, with 10 bases in the middle. Per the germline V gene, CDR1 is MNHNS and CDR2 is SASEGT. The CDR3 has 13 amino acids. CDR3 amino acids: CASLSGSNYGYTF. Here the CDR3 DNA reads TGTGCCAGCCTTTCAGGGTCTAACTATGGCTACACCTTC.

The chain has TRBV10-3 and TRBJ2-1; a possible D gene is TRBD2 (6 bases). The CDR3 covers 14 residues. Germline V gene sequence: CDR1 ENHRY, CDR2 SYGVKD. V was shortened by 3 bases and J by 8 bases, with 14 bases between the two germline ends. The CDR3 protein is CAISDLRGVDEQFF. Written as DNA, the CDR3 is TGTGCCATCAGTGACTTGCGGGGTGTGGATGAGCAGTTCTTC.

The chain combines TRBV19 with TRBJ1-5; weak D call: TRBD1 (6 bases). The CDR3 spans 17 residues. Germline assignment: CDR1 LNHDA and CDR2 SQIVND (reference sequence). Trimming removed 6 bases at V and 5 bases at J, with 23 bases between. The CDR3 region has the DNA TGTGCCAGTAGCCGAACCCGTGGCTCATCAGGGGATCAGCCCCAGCATTTT. Translating gives CASSRTRGSSGDQPQHF. The variable domain in full, completed from reference TRBV19 and TRBJ1-5, reads DGGITQSPKYLFRKEGQNVTLSCEQNLNHDAMYWYRQDPGQGLRLIYYSQIVNDFQKGDIAEGYSVSREKKESFPLTVTSAQKNPTAFYLCASSRTRGSSGDQPQHFGDGTRLSIL.

The genes are TRBV5-4 and TRBJ2-5; 9 bases match TRBD2. Looked up from germline, CDR1 is SGHNT and CDR2 is YYREEE (reference sequence). This CDR3 is built from 16 residues. Trimming at V came to 4 bases and at J to 5 bases, leaving 12 bases not matched to a gene. This CDR3 reads CASSPKGGGASETQYF. The DNA of the CDR3 is TGTGCCAGCAGCCCGAAGGGCGGGGGGGCCTCGGAGACCCAGTACTTC.

The chain is built from TRBV7-4 and TRBJ1-3; no clear D. CDR1 SGHVT and CDR2 SQSDAQ come from the germline V gene. The CDR3 contains 15 residues. Trimming cost V 1 base and J 0 bases, with 7 bases left between them. The CDR3 nucleotides are TGTGCCAGCAGCTTAGTCCAGCACTCTGGAAACACCATATATTTT. Translated: CASSLVQHSGNTIYF.

Only a few counts were recorded for this clonotype. The chain combines TRBV6-1 with TRBJ2-7, with 10 positions matching TRBD1. This CDR3 is built from 14 residues. Germline V gives CDR1 MNHNS, CDR2 SASEGT. The junction had 4 bases not matched to a gene; V was cut back by 5 bases and J by 3 bases. The CDR3 loop reads CASSRDRGFYEQYF. The CDR3 DNA follows: TGTGCCAGCAGTCGGGACAGGGGTTTCTACGAGCAGTACTTC.

This clonotype was found a few times. The chain joins TRBV19 to TRBJ1-3, with D tentatively TRBD1 (5 bases). Trimming removed 3 bases from V and 2 bases from J, with 11 bases in between. The V gene's germline CDR1 is LNHDA and CDR2 SQIVND (reference sequence). This CDR3 has 15 amino acids. The CDR3 DNA sequence: TGTGCCAGTAGTATGGACACCGGGACTGGAAACACCATATATTTT. This codes for CASSMDTGTGNTIYF.

This clonotype was counted only a few times. This sequence joins TRBV19 and TRBJ2-7; D possibly corresponds to TRBD2 (6 bases). Trimming took 6 bases from V and 4 from J, leaving 13 bases between them. The CDR3 extends over 13 amino acids. Germline lookup yields CDR1 LNHDA and CDR2 SQIVND (reference sequence). The CDR3 loop reads CASSTGDGYEQYF. For the CDR3, the DNA is TGTGCCAGTAGCACGGGAGACGGGTACGAGCAGTACTTC.